This T cell receptor beta chain is from a study of cytomegalovirus exposure and HLA in healthy donors. Sampled while nominally healthy, donors likely had unrecorded immune exposures. General study points: The study labeled 150 or so TCR beta chains cytomegalovirus-associated.

PCR amplification relied on 60 Vbeta primers (plus 13 Jbeta primers). Measured with immunoSEQ multiplex PCR; TCRdb has only the in-frame clones, and not every one. The data hold under 130,000 clones, with 60% to 80% observed a single time. This clone was picked up one time. Its antigen is not identified. Source material: PBMCs. This sequence was found in a man aged 45-60 years in good health and CMV-seropositive.

The CDR3 DNA follows: TGCGCCAGCAGCCCCGTCACCAGGCAGGGAAGGTATGGAAACACCATATATTTT. It translates to CASSPVTRQGRYGNTIYF. This rearrangement joins TRBV4-1 to TRBJ1-3; D is possibly TRBD1 (5 bases). Trimming left V 4 bases short and J 3 bases short, with 22 bases between. Per the germline V gene, CDR1 is MGHRA and CDR2 is YSYEKL. The CDR3 contains 18 residues.